Below are 3 T cell receptor beta chains sequenced from a single sample in a study of Graves' ophthalmopathy and Graves' hyperthyroidism. The TCR beta CDR3 regions underwent amplification from RNA transcripts. First-round RT-PCR with HTBI primers preceded a second-round multiplex PCR. TCRdb re-derived calls from the multiplex PCR reads in MiXCR, one entry per CDR3 protein. This sample carries under 350,000 distinct CDR3 sequences, 15% to 20% of them seen once, and the ten largest clones take 10% to 15%. The material sequenced was peripheral blood. The receptors shown here come from an adult man with Graves' ophthalmopathy.

This clonotype has just a few counts. This may stem from a read error, because a much larger clone lies one nucleotide away. The rearrangement uses TRBV6-2 or TRBV6-3 and TRBJ2-2; TRBD1 aligns across 7 bases. Germline V lookup: CDR1 MNHEY, CDR2 SVGEGT. The CDR3 runs 15 residues. The CDR3 sequence: CVSSYDRDLTGELFF. The CDR3 bases are TGTGTCAGCAGTTACGACAGGGACCTCACCGGGGAGCTGTTTTTT.

This clonotype occurred many times. The J gene is TRBJ2-2, the V gene TRBV29-1; 8 bases are shared with TRBD1. Germline V gives CDR1 SQVTM, CDR2 ANQGSEA. J lost 7 bases, V lost 4 bases, and 5 bases had no gene match. The CDR3 runs 13 residues. CDR3 amino acids: CSVAGGEGGELFF. As DNA, the CDR3 is TGCAGCGTTGCAGGGGGCGAGGGCGGGGAGCTGTTTTTT.

This clonotype was observed at least ten times. This sequence joins TRBV6-1 and TRBJ2-7; D possibly corresponds to TRBD1 (5 bases). Trimming removed 1 base from V and 1 base from J, with 11 bases in between. The germline CDR1 and CDR2 sequences are MNHNS and SASEGT. The CDR3 loop spans 15 amino acids. CDR3 sequence: CASSEEGIGSYEQYF. CDR3 DNA sequence: TGTGCCAGCAGTGAAGAGGGGATTGGTTCCTACGAGCAGTACTTC.